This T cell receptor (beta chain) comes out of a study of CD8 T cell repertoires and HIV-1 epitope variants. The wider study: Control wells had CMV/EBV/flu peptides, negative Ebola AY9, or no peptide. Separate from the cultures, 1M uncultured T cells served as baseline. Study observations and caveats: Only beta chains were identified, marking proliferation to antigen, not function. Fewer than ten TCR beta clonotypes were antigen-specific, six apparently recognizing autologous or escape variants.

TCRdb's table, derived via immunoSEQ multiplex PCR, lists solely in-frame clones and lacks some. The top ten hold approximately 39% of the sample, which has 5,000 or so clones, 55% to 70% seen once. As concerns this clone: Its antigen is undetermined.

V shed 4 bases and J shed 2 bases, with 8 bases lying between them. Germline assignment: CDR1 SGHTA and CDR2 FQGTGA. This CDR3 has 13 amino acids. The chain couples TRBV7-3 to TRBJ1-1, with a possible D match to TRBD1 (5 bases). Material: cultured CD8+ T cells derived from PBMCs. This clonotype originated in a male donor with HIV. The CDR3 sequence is CASSWRDNTEAFF. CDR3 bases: TGTGCCAGCAGCTGGAGGGACAACACTGAAGCTTTCTTT.